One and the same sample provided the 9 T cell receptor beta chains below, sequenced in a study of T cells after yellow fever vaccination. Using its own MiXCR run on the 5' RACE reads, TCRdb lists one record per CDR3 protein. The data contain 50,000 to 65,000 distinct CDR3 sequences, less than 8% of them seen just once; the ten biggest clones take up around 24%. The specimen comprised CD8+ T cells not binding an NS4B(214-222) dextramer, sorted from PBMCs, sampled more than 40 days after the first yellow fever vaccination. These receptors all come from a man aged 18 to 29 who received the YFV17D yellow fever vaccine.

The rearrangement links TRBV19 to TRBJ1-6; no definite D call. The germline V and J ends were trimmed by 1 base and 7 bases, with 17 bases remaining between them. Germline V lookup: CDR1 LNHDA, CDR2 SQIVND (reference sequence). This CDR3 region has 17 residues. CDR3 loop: CASSIATRRQKNSPLHF. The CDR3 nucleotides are TGTGCCAGTAGTATAGCAACTCGGCGCCAGAAGAATTCACCCCTCCACTTT.

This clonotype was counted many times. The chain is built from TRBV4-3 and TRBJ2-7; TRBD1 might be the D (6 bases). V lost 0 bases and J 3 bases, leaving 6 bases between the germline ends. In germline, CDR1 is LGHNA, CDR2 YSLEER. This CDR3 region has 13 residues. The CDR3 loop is CASSQEQGYEQYV. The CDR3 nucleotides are TGCGCCAGCAGCCAAGAACAGGGCTACGAGCAGTACGTC.

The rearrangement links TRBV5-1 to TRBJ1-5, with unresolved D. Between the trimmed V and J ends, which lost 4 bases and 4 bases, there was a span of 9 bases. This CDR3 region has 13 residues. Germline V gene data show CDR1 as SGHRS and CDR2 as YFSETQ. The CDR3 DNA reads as TGCGCCAGCAGCCGGTACGGGAATCAGCCCCAGCATTTT. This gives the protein CASSRYGNQPQHF.

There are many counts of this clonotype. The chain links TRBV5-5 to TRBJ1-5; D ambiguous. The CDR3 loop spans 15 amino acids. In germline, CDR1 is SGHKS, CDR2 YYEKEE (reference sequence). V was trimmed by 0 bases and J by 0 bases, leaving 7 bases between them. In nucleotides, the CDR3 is TGTGCCAGCAGCTTGGCGGGGTATAGCAATCAGCCCCAGCATTTT. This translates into CASSLAGYSNQPQHF.

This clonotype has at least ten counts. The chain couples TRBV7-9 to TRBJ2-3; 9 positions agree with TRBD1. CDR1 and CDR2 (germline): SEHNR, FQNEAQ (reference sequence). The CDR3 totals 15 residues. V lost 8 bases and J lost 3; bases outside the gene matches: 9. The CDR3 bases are TGTGCCAGCTCACCACAGGGGGCGCGGACAGATACGCAGTATTTT. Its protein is CASSPQGARTDTQYF. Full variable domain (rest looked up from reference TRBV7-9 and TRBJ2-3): DTGVSQNPRHKITKRGQNVTFRCDPISEHNRLYWYRQTLGQGPEFLTYFQNEAQLEKSRLLSDRFSAERPKGSFSTLEIQRTEQGDSAMYLCASSPQGARTDTQYFGPGTRLTVL.

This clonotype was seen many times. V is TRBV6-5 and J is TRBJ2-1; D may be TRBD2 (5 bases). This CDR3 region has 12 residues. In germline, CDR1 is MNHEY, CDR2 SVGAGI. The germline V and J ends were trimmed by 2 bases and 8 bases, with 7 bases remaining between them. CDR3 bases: TGTGCCAGCAGTTACGAGGGTCATGAGCAGTTCTTC. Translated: CASSYEGHEQFF.

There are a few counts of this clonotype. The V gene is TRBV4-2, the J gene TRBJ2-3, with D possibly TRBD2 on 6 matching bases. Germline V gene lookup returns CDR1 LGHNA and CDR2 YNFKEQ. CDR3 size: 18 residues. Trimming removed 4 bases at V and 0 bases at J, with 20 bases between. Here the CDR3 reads CASSLQITGTGSTDTQYF. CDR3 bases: TGTGCCAGCAGCCTGCAGATCACCGGGACTGGTAGCACAGATACGCAGTATTTT.

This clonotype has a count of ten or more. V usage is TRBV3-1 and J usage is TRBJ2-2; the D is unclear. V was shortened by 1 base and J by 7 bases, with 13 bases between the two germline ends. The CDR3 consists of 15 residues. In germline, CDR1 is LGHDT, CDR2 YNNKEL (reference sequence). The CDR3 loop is CASSQAGSVDGELFF. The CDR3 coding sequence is TGTGCCAGCAGCCAAGCCGGGTCTGTCGACGGGGAGCTGTTTTTT. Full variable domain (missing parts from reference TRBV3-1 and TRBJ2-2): DTAVSQTPKYLVTQMGNDKSIKCEQNLGHDTMYWYKQDSKKFLKIMFSYNNKELIINETVPNRFSPKSPDKAHLNLHINSLELGDSAVYFCASSQAGSVDGELFFGEGSRLTVL.

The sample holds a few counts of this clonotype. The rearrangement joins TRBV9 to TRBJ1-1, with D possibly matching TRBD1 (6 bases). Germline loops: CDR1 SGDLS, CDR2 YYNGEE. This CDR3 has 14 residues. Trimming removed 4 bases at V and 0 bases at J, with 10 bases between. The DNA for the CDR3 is TGTGCCAGCAGCTTGGGGACATTGAACACTGAAGCTTTCTTT. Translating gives CASSLGTLNTEAFF.